A selection of T cell receptor beta chains follows, all from one sample in a study of CXCR3-negative and CXCR3-positive naive CD8 T cells. TCRdb re-called the 5' RACE reads, yielding one record per CDR3 amino acid sequence without DNA. The ten top clones account for 0.9% to 1.2%, within a sample of about 90,000 distinct CDR3 sequences. The sequencing input was naive CXCR3- CD8+ T cells from blood. The receptors derive from a human donor in good health. Some clones in this sample may be carry-over from other donors' samples. Both conserved end residues are part of each CDR3. Fields, in order: V gene, J gene, CDR3 protein.

TRBV5-6	TRBJ2-1	CASRPTPGNEQFF
TRBV6-2/TRBV6-3	TRBJ2-6	CASSYSRQIRSGANVLTF
TRBV29-1	TRBJ2-1	CSVEKFSNEQFF
TRBV6-2/TRBV6-3	TRBJ2-1	CASTVAGEPNEQFF
TRBV20-1	TRBJ1-1	CSARTDPEAEAFF
TRBV20-1	TRBJ1-1	CSAVDRVSVSAEAFF
TRBV6-6	TRBJ2-3	CASSYVFTDTQYF
TRBV15	TRBJ2-4	CATSYRPAKNIQYF
TRBV5-4	TRBJ2-3	CASSPWRDTQYF
TRBV29-1	TRBJ2-3	CSVEGVGRTDTQYF
TRBV13	TRBJ2-7	CASSAAGTGASYEQYF
TRBV4-1	TRBJ2-1	CASSQSLGNEQFF
TRBV20-1	TRBJ2-7	CSARRSNYEQYF
TRBV6-4	TRBJ1-6	CASSESSLGSPLHF
TRBV12-3/TRBV12-4	TRBJ1-1	CASSFAGGGNTEAFF
TRBV7-9	TRBJ1-1	CASRGPGQLNTEASF
TRBV15	TRBJ2-1	CATSRATSGSNEQFF
TRBV6-2/TRBV6-3	TRBJ1-2	CASSYSSLTDGYTF
TRBV10-3	TRBJ2-7	CAISLDGSYEQYF
TRBV29-1	TRBJ2-7	CSVVEGSPYEQYF
TRBV20-1	TRBJ2-2	CSARSENTGELFF
TRBV7-3	TRBJ2-1	CASGENNEQFF
TRBV29-1	TRBJ1-1	CSVEGGGDSTEAFF
TRBV29-1	TRBJ2-5	CSETGTGGETQYF
TRBV20-1	TRBJ1-6	CSARPARDSPLHF
TRBV7-8	TRBJ2-7	CASSSSPSYEQYF
TRBV6-6	TRBJ1-6	CASGGGQGGNSPLHF
TRBV7-6	TRBJ1-2	CASSPSPRGDGYTF
TRBV7-9	TRBJ2-1	CASRDSVSSYNEQFF
TRBV20-1	TRBJ1-1	CSVGFGVDTEAFF
TRBV5-1	TRBJ2-7	CASSGGSAYEQYF
TRBV12-3/TRBV12-4	TRBJ1-1	CASSSLRDTNTEAFF
TRBV4-2	TRBJ2-7	CASSAPATGAYEQYF
TRBV20-1	TRBJ2-7	CSAQSRLAYEQYF
TRBV29-1	TRBJ1-2	CSVEWLLGDAGYGYTF
TRBV14	TRBJ2-7	CASSQDWTSLEQYF
TRBV5-6	TRBJ2-7	CASSLTGQEQYF
TRBV6-1	TRBJ2-1	CASSDEGGGYNEQFF
TRBV4-1	TRBJ1-2	CASSHPENYGYTF
TRBV6-2/TRBV6-3	TRBJ2-5	CASSSGFAETQYF
TRBV4-1	TRBJ2-1	CASSQNPDEGNEQFF
TRBV14	TRBJ2-1	CASSHSGRGRDSFSEQFF
TRBV5-1	TRBJ2-7	CASSDNPDSYEQYF
TRBV5-1	TRBJ1-2	CASTRAGENYGYTF
TRBV7-6	TRBJ1-1	CASSLAGGETEAFF
TRBV9	TRBJ1-2	CASSVSGTGAFYGYTF
TRBV27	TRBJ1-4	CASSSIKTGANEKLFF
TRBV29-1	TRBJ2-3	CSARGRRAGEVDTQYF
TRBV7-3	TRBJ2-1	CASSLSRTGGRNEQFF
TRBV7-9	TRBJ1-1	CASSIPGQGARNTEAFF